These 6 T cell receptor beta chains originate from one sample sequenced in a study of blood T cell repertoires in COVID-19. The protocol was immunoSEQ multiplex PCR, while the TCRdb copy is restricted to in-frame clones and leaves out a portion. This sample has around 230,000 clones, with more than 65% found just once. The sequenced material came from peripheral blood. The receptors were sampled from a woman at least 80 years old with acute or convalescent COVID-19.

The chain is built from TRBV9 and TRBJ2-5; perhaps TRBD1 as D (6 bases). Trimming took off 3 bases at V and 6 bases at J, with 15 bases between the two ends. This CDR3 comprises 14 residues. CDR1 and CDR2 (germline): SGDLS, YYNGEE. CDR3 DNA: TGTGCCAGCAGCGCCGACAGGTATCCGCAGACCCAGTACTTC. This encodes CASSADRYPQTQYF.

The V and J genes are TRBV5-1 and TRBJ1-4, with a possible D match to TRBD1 (6 bases). There are 15 residues in the CDR3. Per the germline V gene, CDR1 is SGHRS and CDR2 is YFSETQ. Trimming pared 5 bases from V and 7 bases from J, leaving 18 bases between. The CDR3 DNA follows: TGCGCCAGCAGTTTCTACAGGGCGCGGAGTGAAAAACTGTTTTTT. This gives the protein CASSFYRARSEKLFF.

V usage is TRBV19 and J usage is TRBJ1-3; 7 positions match TRBD1. J gave up 5 bases and V 5 bases, and 3 bases lay outside the gene matches. CDR3 length: 13 amino acids. CDR1 is LNHDA, CDR2 SQIVND, per germline (reference sequence). CDR3 amino acids: CASSPTGRNTIYF. CDR3 nucleotide sequence: TGTGCCAGTAGTCCGACAGGGCGAAACACCATATATTTT.

The chain uses TRBV5-1 and TRBJ2-3; 8 nucleotides align to TRBD2. The CDR3 totals 14 residues. Germline V CDR1 and CDR2: SGHRS, YFSETQ. V shed 3 bases, J shed 8 bases, and the junction held 8 bases outside the gene matches. CDR3 nucleotide sequence: TGCGCCAGCAGCTCGGGGGGGAGTGAGGTTACGCAGTATTTT. Its translation: CASSSGGSEVTQYF.

V is TRBV7-9 and J is TRBJ1-1, with D unclear. The ends were cut back, 3 bases at V and 1 base at J, with 15 bases in the middle. Germline V gene data show CDR1 as SEHNR and CDR2 as FQNEAQ (reference sequence). The CDR3 spans 16 residues. CDR3 region: CASSFPPRRPNTEAFF. In DNA form, the CDR3 reads TGTGCCAGCAGCTTCCCCCCAAGGCGGCCGAACACTGAAGCTTTCTTT.

The chain recombines TRBV7-7 with TRBJ2-5; maybe TRBD2 (6 bases). Trimming took 4 bases from V and 5 from J, leaving 17 bases between them. Germline V CDR1 and CDR2: SSHAT, FNYEAQ (reference sequence). The CDR3 runs 15 residues. The CDR3 sequence: CASSSTGTSSETQYF. The CDR3 nucleotides are TGTGCCAGCAGCTCTACTGGAACTAGCTCCGAGACCCAGTACTTC.